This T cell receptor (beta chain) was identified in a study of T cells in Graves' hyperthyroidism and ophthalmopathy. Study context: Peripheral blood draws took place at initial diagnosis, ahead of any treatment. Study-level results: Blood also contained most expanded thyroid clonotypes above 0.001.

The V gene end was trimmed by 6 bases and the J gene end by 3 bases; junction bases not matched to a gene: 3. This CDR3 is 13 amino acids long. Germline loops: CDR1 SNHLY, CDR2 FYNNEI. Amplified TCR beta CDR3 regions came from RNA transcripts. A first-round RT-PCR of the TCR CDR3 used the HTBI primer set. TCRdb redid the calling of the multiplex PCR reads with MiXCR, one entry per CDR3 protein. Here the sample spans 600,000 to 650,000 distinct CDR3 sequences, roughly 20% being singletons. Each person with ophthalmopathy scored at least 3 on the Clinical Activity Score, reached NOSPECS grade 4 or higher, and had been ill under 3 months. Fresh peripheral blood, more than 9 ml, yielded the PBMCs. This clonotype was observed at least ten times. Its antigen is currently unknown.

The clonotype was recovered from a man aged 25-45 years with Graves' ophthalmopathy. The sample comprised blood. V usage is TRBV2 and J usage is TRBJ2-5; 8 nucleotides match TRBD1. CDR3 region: CASRMTGEETQYF. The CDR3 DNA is TGTGCCAGCAGAATGACAGGGGAAGAGACCCAGTACTTC.